What follows is one TCR beta chain and its context. Its antigen is still unknown. The healthy adult donors were HIV-negative and reported no recent acute infections or vaccinations. The sample is drawn from a study of shared clonotypes between healthy human individuals. Broader study findings: The authors sampled blood alone, and tissue repertoires likely differ. Represented genetic and exposure-history diversity was restricted by having few donors.

Scientists sequenced DNA from unsorted PBMC on ten immunoSEQ deep assay plates. The data were produced by immunoSEQ multiplex PCR, yet TCRdb's version contains in-frame clones alone and is incomplete. The table has more than 450,000 clones, around 74% seen once. CDR1 and CDR2 (germline): LNHDA, SQIVND (reference sequence). CDR3 length equals 14 residues. V lost 7 bases and J lost 4, with 16 bases in between. The clonotype comes from a woman aged 40 to 50 in good health. Some clones in this sample may be carry-over from other donors' samples. What was sequenced was PBMCs. V usage is TRBV19 and J usage is TRBJ1-2; D ambiguous. The CDR3 here is CASTHPGEGYGYTF. As DNA, the CDR3 is TGTGCCAGTACCCACCCCGGGGAGGGCTATGGCTACACCTTC.